The clone carrying this T cell receptor beta chain was observed at least ten times. Its antigen is unknown. This sample is part of a study of identical twins. The CDR3 consists of 13 residues. The V end lost 4 bases, the J end lost 4 bases, and 13 bases lay between the germline ends. Germline loops: CDR1 SQVTM, CDR2 ANQGSEA. Study-wide results and caveats: Modeled out-of-frame TCR alpha sharing in monozygotic twins fell below observed levels. Within twin pairs, the out-of-frame alpha sequences they shared showed excess low generation probability.

Unique molecular identifiers were present on the cDNA, which also gained a universal primer site by template switching. TCRdb used MiXCR to reprocess the 5' RACE reads, holding one entry per CDR3 protein. The sample consists of over 550,000 distinct CDR3 sequences, under 8.5% of them appearing once. These same data were also listed under a study on yellow fever vaccine responses in identical twins.

The rearrangement links TRBV29-1 to TRBJ1-2; D is possibly TRBD1 (5 bases). This TCR derives from a woman under 30 in good health. Sequencing was done on a sample of PBMCs. CDR3 in amino acids: CSVGGRLSYGYTF. The CDR3 bases are TGCAGCGTTGGGGGCCGCTTGTCCTATGGCTACACCTTC.